A selection of T cell receptor beta chains follows, all from one sample in a study of OX40 agonist ivuxolimab in advanced cancers. Repertoires were generated with immunoSEQ multiplex PCR, while TCRdb's copy carries only in-frame clones and drops some. Of 70,000 to 80,000 clones listed, about 85% are singletons. Source: CD4+ or CD8+ T cells sorted from blood, taken in a trial of the OX40 agonist ivuxolimab. These receptors all stem from an adult with an advanced solid tumor such as melanoma, head and neck, liver or kidney cancer. Each CDR3 is given with its conserved first and last residue. The order of the fields is V gene, D gene, J gene, clone size, CDR3 protein, CDR3 DNA. A D gene is named only where the DNA matches it firmly. Clone size, where shown, is once, few, many, or a class for clones that have expanded.

v_gene: TRBV6-1; d_gene: -; j_gene: TRBJ2-5; abundance: -; CDR3aa: CASSEAGGETQYF; CDR3nt: TGTGCCAGCAGTGAAGCTGGTGGAGAGACCCAGTACTTC
v_gene: TRBV6-1; d_gene: TRBD1; j_gene: TRBJ2-5; abundance: -; CDR3aa: CASSEGQGQTQYF; CDR3nt: TGTGCCAGCAGTGAGGGACAGGGGCAGACCCAGTACTTC
v_gene: TRBV5-8; d_gene: -; j_gene: TRBJ1-2; abundance: -; CDR3aa: CASSLDGDGYGYTF; CDR3nt: TGTGCCAGCAGCTTGGACGGGGACGGCTATGGCTACACCTTC
v_gene: TRBV7-9; d_gene: -; j_gene: TRBJ2-2; abundance: -; CDR3aa: CASSSKVYTGELFF; CDR3nt: TGTGCCAGCAGCTCAAAAGTGTACACCGGGGAGCTGTTTTTT
v_gene: TRBV19; d_gene: TRBD2; j_gene: TRBJ2-2; abundance: -; CDR3aa: CASSWSGPGLDTGELFF; CDR3nt: TGTGCCAGTAGTTGGTCAGGGCCGGGACTAGACACCGGGGAGCTGTTTTTT
v_gene: TRBV7-2; d_gene: -; j_gene: TRBJ2-1; abundance: -; CDR3aa: CASSLAAQGPWFF; CDR3nt: TGTGCCAGCAGCTTAGCCGCTCAGGGTCCGTGGTTCTTC
v_gene: TRBV11-2; d_gene: -; j_gene: TRBJ2-2; abundance: once; CDR3aa: CASSYSGPNTGELFF; CDR3nt: TGTGCCAGCAGCTACTCGGGGCCAAACACCGGGGAGCTGTTTTTT
v_gene: TRBV5-4; d_gene: TRBD2; j_gene: TRBJ2-7; abundance: -; CDR3aa: CASSLPREGEQYF; CDR3nt: TGTGCCAGCAGCTTGCCCAGGGAGGGCGAGCAGTACTTC
v_gene: TRBV11-2; d_gene: TRBD2; j_gene: TRBJ2-1; abundance: few; CDR3aa: CASSLSGRDNEQFF; CDR3nt: TGTGCCAGCAGCCTTAGCGGGAGGGACAATGAGCAGTTCTTC
v_gene: TRBV28; d_gene: -; j_gene: TRBJ1-5; abundance: -; CDR3aa: CASSGTVSYQPQHF; CDR3nt: TGTGCCAGCAGTGGAACAGTGAGTTATCAGCCCCAGCATTTT
v_gene: TRBV28; d_gene: TRBD2; j_gene: TRBJ2-2; abundance: once; CDR3aa: CASSGPPSGSGSTGELFF; CDR3nt: TGTGCCAGCAGTGGCCCGCCTAGCGGGAGTGGGAGCACCGGGGAGCTGTTTTTT
v_gene: TRBV19; d_gene: -; j_gene: TRBJ1-4; abundance: few; CDR3aa: CATCQGTGEKLFF; CDR3nt: TGTGCCACATGTCAGGGGACTGGTGAAAAACTGTTTTTT
v_gene: TRBV18; d_gene: TRBD2; j_gene: TRBJ2-1; abundance: -; CDR3aa: CASSPTSEDEQFF; CDR3nt: TGTGCCAGCTCACCGACTAGCGAGGATGAGCAGTTCTTC
v_gene: TRBV5-1; d_gene: -; j_gene: TRBJ2-1; abundance: -; CDR3aa: CASSLSRGEQFF; CDR3nt: TGCGCCAGCAGCTTGTCCAGGGGTGAGCAGTTCTTC
v_gene: TRBV6-5; d_gene: TRBD1; j_gene: TRBJ1-2; abundance: few; CDR3aa: CASVGQGVDYTF; CDR3nt: TGTGCCAGTGTGGGACAGGGGGTTGACTACACCTTC
v_gene: TRBV7-2; d_gene: TRBD1; j_gene: TRBJ1-6; abundance: once; CDR3aa: CASSSRDRYSPLHF; CDR3nt: TGTGCCAGCAGCTCCCGGGACAGATATTCACCCCTCCACTTT
v_gene: TRBV28; d_gene: -; j_gene: TRBJ2-3; abundance: -; CDR3aa: CASSLSDAQGTDTQYF; CDR3nt: TGTGCCAGCAGTTTATCGGACGCTCAAGGCACAGATACGCAGTATTTT
v_gene: TRBV2; d_gene: TRBD1; j_gene: TRBJ1-5; abundance: once; CDR3aa: CASSRFGQGDQPQHF; CDR3nt: TGTGCCAGCAGTCGATTCGGACAGGGAGATCAGCCCCAGCATTTT
v_gene: TRBV2; d_gene: -; j_gene: TRBJ2-7; abundance: -; CDR3aa: CASIDGGYEQYF; CDR3nt: TGTGCCAGCATCGACGGGGGCTACGAGCAGTACTTC
v_gene: TRBV5-1; d_gene: -; j_gene: TRBJ2-3; abundance: once; CDR3aa: CASRETQADTQYF; CDR3nt: TGCGCCAGCAGAGAAACCCAGGCGGATACGCAGTATTTT
v_gene: TRBV6-6; d_gene: -; j_gene: TRBJ2-2; abundance: -; CDR3aa: CASRGRQYTGELFF; CDR3nt: TGTGCCAGCAGAGGCCGACAGTACACCGGGGAGCTGTTTTTT
v_gene: TRBV2; d_gene: -; j_gene: TRBJ1-3; abundance: -; CDR3aa: CASRPGRISGNTIYF; CDR3nt: TGTGCCAGCAGACCCGGACGGATTTCTGGAAACACCATATATTTT
v_gene: TRBV7-2; d_gene: TRBD1; j_gene: TRBJ2-2; abundance: -; CDR3aa: CASSRFRDRGTGTGELFF; CDR3nt: TGTGCCAGCAGCCGCTTCCGGGACAGAGGGACGGGCACCGGGGAGCTGTTTTTT
v_gene: TRBV7-6; d_gene: -; j_gene: TRBJ2-2; abundance: -; CDR3aa: CASSLNRAGGELFF; CDR3nt: TGTGCCAGCAGCTTGAACAGGGCCGGCGGGGAGCTGTTTTTT
v_gene: TRBV9; d_gene: -; j_gene: TRBJ1-4; abundance: -; CDR3aa: CASSVGAGVGEKLFF; CDR3nt: TGTGCCAGCAGCGTAGGAGCAGGGGTGGGGGAAAAACTGTTTTTT
v_gene: TRBV6-1; d_gene: -; j_gene: TRBJ2-5; abundance: -; CDR3aa: CASSELRGTQTQYF; CDR3nt: TGTGCCAGCAGTGAACTCCGGGGGACTCAGACCCAGTACTTC
v_gene: TRBV6-1; d_gene: -; j_gene: TRBJ1-1; abundance: few; CDR3aa: CASSVKPQVTAFF; CDR3nt: TGTGCCAGCAGTGTTAAACCACAGGTTACAGCTTTCTTT
v_gene: TRBV10-1; d_gene: -; j_gene: TRBJ1-1; abundance: -; CDR3aa: CASSEGRAMTEAFF; CDR3nt: TGCGCCAGCAGCGAAGGGAGGGCGATGACTGAAGCTTTCTTT
v_gene: TRBV11-2; d_gene: -; j_gene: TRBJ2-4; abundance: -; CDR3aa: CASRTLAKNIQYF; CDR3nt: TGTGCCAGCCGGACCCTAGCCAAAAACATTCAGTACTTC
v_gene: TRBV29-1; d_gene: -; j_gene: TRBJ2-5; abundance: -; CDR3aa: CSVLEAQETQYF; CDR3nt: TGCAGCGTTTTAGAGGCTCAAGAGACCCAGTACTTC
v_gene: TRBV28; d_gene: TRBD2; j_gene: TRBJ2-7; abundance: -; CDR3aa: CASSLTLDLRGGTYEQYF; CDR3nt: TGTGCCAGCAGTTTGACGTTGGATTTACGGGGGGGGACCTACGAGCAGTACTTC
v_gene: TRBV2; d_gene: TRBD2; j_gene: TRBJ2-1; abundance: -; CDR3aa: CASSSRLAGGVEQFF; CDR3nt: TGTGCCAGCAGTAGCCGACTAGCGGGAGGGGTTGAGCAGTTCTTC
v_gene: TRBV19; d_gene: -; j_gene: TRBJ2-3; abundance: -; CDR3aa: CASRGGTSTDTQYF; CDR3nt: TGTGCCAGTAGAGGAGGTACTAGCACAGATACGCAGTATTTT
v_gene: TRBV10-3; d_gene: -; j_gene: TRBJ1-3; abundance: -; CDR3aa: CAISPGTTAGNTIYF; CDR3nt: TGTGCCATCAGCCCCGGGACGACGGCAGGAAACACCATATATTTT
v_gene: TRBV6-4; d_gene: -; j_gene: TRBJ2-1; abundance: -; CDR3aa: CASSEDPEGSYNEQFF; CDR3nt: TGTGCCAGCAGTGAGGATCCCGAGGGGTCCTACAATGAGCAGTTCTTC
v_gene: TRBV6-1; d_gene: TRBD1; j_gene: TRBJ1-1; abundance: -; CDR3aa: CASRLTGLATEAFF; CDR3nt: TGTGCCAGCAGGTTGACAGGGTTGGCCACTGAAGCTTTCTTT
v_gene: TRBV7-9; d_gene: TRBD1; j_gene: TRBJ2-7; abundance: once; CDR3aa: CASSFPTGTTSYEQYF; CDR3nt: TGTGCCAGCAGCTTTCCGACAGGGACGACTTCCTACGAGCAGTACTTC
v_gene: TRBV6-5; d_gene: -; j_gene: TRBJ2-7; abundance: few; CDR3aa: CASRTDGTYEQYF; CDR3nt: TGTGCCAGCAGGACAGACGGGACCTACGAGCAGTACTTC
v_gene: TRBV23-1; d_gene: -; j_gene: TRBJ2-5; abundance: -; CDR3aa: CATQGQRRGVGTQYF; CDR3nt: TGCGCCACCCAAGGACAGCGAAGGGGGGTCGGGACCCAGTACTTC
v_gene: TRBV5-1; d_gene: TRBD2; j_gene: TRBJ2-1; abundance: -; CDR3aa: CASSFSLAGVNEQFF; CDR3nt: TGCGCCAGCAGCTTCAGCCTAGCGGGAGTAAATGAGCAGTTCTTC
v_gene: TRBV19; d_gene: -; j_gene: TRBJ2-3; abundance: -; CDR3aa: CASSKLSTDTQYF; CDR3nt: TGTGCCAGTAGTAAGTTATCCACAGATACGCAGTATTTT
v_gene: TRBV11-2; d_gene: TRBD2; j_gene: TRBJ2-3; abundance: -; CDR3aa: CASSNIAGTQYF; CDR3nt: TGTGCCAGCAGCAACATAGCGGGAACGCAGTATTTT
v_gene: TRBV11-2; d_gene: TRBD1; j_gene: TRBJ2-3; abundance: -; CDR3aa: CASSLARQGADTQYF; CDR3nt: TGTGCCAGCAGCTTAGCTCGACAGGGGGCAGATACGCAGTATTTT
v_gene: TRBV5-1; d_gene: -; j_gene: TRBJ2-1; abundance: -; CDR3aa: CASSAAPGRYNEQFF; CDR3nt: TGCGCCAGCAGCGCAGCCCCCGGACGGTACAATGAGCAGTTCTTC
v_gene: TRBV11-2; d_gene: TRBD1; j_gene: TRBJ2-5; abundance: few; CDR3aa: CASSGGQGPQETQYF; CDR3nt: TGTGCCAGCAGCGGGGGACAGGGGCCACAAGAGACCCAGTACTTC
v_gene: TRBV7-2; d_gene: -; j_gene: TRBJ1-4; abundance: -; CDR3aa: CASSLVTLRASNEKLFF; CDR3nt: TGTGCCAGCAGCTTAGTGACCCTCAGGGCCTCTAATGAAAAACTGTTTTTT
v_gene: TRBV19; d_gene: -; j_gene: TRBJ2-3; abundance: once; CDR3aa: CASSKFSLGGRADTQYF; CDR3nt: TGTGCCAGTAGTAAGTTTTCCCTAGGAGGAAGGGCAGATACGCAGTATTTT
v_gene: TRBV13; d_gene: TRBD2; j_gene: TRBJ2-1; abundance: -; CDR3aa: CASSLTSGRDNEQFF; CDR3nt: TGTGCCAGCAGCCTGACTAGCGGGAGGGACAATGAGCAGTTCTTC
v_gene: TRBV7-2; d_gene: -; j_gene: TRBJ2-7; abundance: -; CDR3aa: CASSLGAGVHEQYF; CDR3nt: TGTGCCAGCAGCTTAGGGGCAGGGGTCCACGAGCAGTACTTC
v_gene: TRBV5-5; d_gene: TRBD1; j_gene: TRBJ2-1; abundance: -; CDR3aa: CASSLGAGGSYNEQFF; CDR3nt: TGTGCCAGCAGCTTGGGGGCAGGGGGCTCCTACAATGAGCAGTTCTTC
v_gene: TRBV11-3; d_gene: -; j_gene: TRBJ2-3; abundance: -; CDR3aa: CASSLGVRSSTDTQYF; CDR3nt: TGTGCCAGCAGCTTGGGGGTACGATCTAGCACAGATACGCAGTATTTT
v_gene: TRBV6-5; d_gene: TRBD2; j_gene: TRBJ2-1; abundance: -; CDR3aa: CATRGQREGYNEQFF; CDR3nt: TGTGCTACCAGGGGTCAGCGGGAGGGATACAATGAGCAGTTCTTC
v_gene: TRBV2; d_gene: TRBD1; j_gene: TRBJ1-6; abundance: -; CDR3aa: CASSWTGAANSPLHF; CDR3nt: TGTGCCAGCAGTTGGACAGGGGCGGCTAATTCACCCCTCCACTTT
v_gene: TRBV5-1; d_gene: TRBD2; j_gene: TRBJ2-3; abundance: few; CDR3aa: CASSSRLAGDSDTQYF; CDR3nt: TGCGCCAGCAGCTCCCGTCTAGCGGGAGACTCAGATACGCAGTATTTT
v_gene: TRBV1; d_gene: -; j_gene: TRBJ2-1; abundance: -; CDR3aa: CTSSQDKRERSYNEQFF; CDR3nt: TGCACCAGCAGCCAAGATAAGCGGGAGAGGTCCTACAATGAGCAGTTCTTC